These 32 T cell receptor beta chains share one sample of origin, sequenced in a study of beta chain features in type 1 diabetes. Antigen specificity for these receptors is unknown. The entirety of the isolated RNA underwent reverse transcription, so expressed TCRB transcripts were sequenced. Generated by immunoSEQ multiplex PCR, the TCRdb table keeps only in-frame clones and is missing some. The sample contains nearly 700,000 clones, roughly 13% of which appear only once. Notes on the study in general: There was a moderate but significant shortening of TCRB CDR3s in all four CD4+ subsets of Type 1 diabetes patients.

The specimen was naive CD4+ T cells from blood. These receptors came from a man aged 18 to 35 with type 1 diabetes.

This chain links TRBV7-9 with TRBJ1-5; 7 nucleotides align to TRBD1. Germline-derived CDR1 and CDR2 are SEHNR and FQNEAQ (reference sequence). Trimming took 1 base from V and 6 from J; bases not matched to a gene: 6. CDR3 length: 15 residues. The CDR3 loop reads CASSLGRQGGQPQHF. For the CDR3, the DNA is TGTGCCAGCAGCTTAGGAAGACAGGGCGGTCAGCCCCAGCATTTT.

This clone has just a few counts. At one end the junction does not follow the germline gene, possibly because of a read error. The chain recombines TRBV7-7 with TRBJ2-6, with a weak D call TRBD1 (6 bases). CDR3 length: 17 residues. Looked up from germline, CDR1 is SSHAT and CDR2 is FNYEAQ (reference sequence). CDR3 DNA sequence: TGTGCTAGCACCATATTCCACAGGGCGTCTGGGGCCAACGTCCTGACTTTC. Amino acid sequence: CASTIFHRASGANVLTF.

This clone was seen a few times. The V and J genes are TRBV28 and TRBJ2-5; a weak D match, TRBD1 (5 bases). Germline assignment: CDR1 MDHEN and CDR2 SYDVKM. Trimming removed 4 bases at V and 7 bases at J, with 19 bases between. The CDR3 sequence is 15 residues long. The CDR3 is CASSSERRGLGTQYF. CDR3 nucleotide sequence: TGTGCCAGCAGTTCCGAACGTAGGGGCCTGGGGACCCAGTACTTC. Together with reference TRBV28 and TRBJ2-5, the CDR3 gives the full variable domain: DVKVTQSSRYLVKRTGEKVFLECVQDMDHENMFWYRQDPGLGLRLIYFSYDVKMKEKGDIPEGYSVSREKKERFSLILESASTNQTSMYLCASSSERRGLGTQYFGPGTRLLVL.

The chain has TRBV19 and TRBJ1-5; tentatively, D is TRBD1 (6 bases). Trimming removed 5 bases from V and 4 bases from J, with 15 bases in between. Germline assignment: CDR1 LNHDA and CDR2 SQIVND (reference sequence). The CDR3 runs to 15 residues. The CDR3 region has the DNA TGTGCCAGTAGTTCACAGGGTTTAGGGAATCAGCCCCAGCATTTT. Encoded protein: CASSSQGLGNQPQHF. Together with reference TRBV19 and TRBJ1-5, the CDR3 gives the full variable domain: DGGITQSPKYLFRKEGQNVTLSCEQNLNHDAMYWYRQDPGQGLRLIYYSQIVNDFQKGDIAEGYSVSREKKESFPLTVTSAQKNPTAFYLCASSSQGLGNQPQHFGDGTRLSIL.

The CDR3 loop reads CASSWVRAGNTEAFF. CDR3 nucleotides: TGCGCCAGCAGCTGGGTGCGGGCCGGGAACACTGAAGCTTTCTTT. The chain carries TRBV5-1 and TRBJ1-1; no reliable D call. V lost 3 bases to trimming and J lost 1 base, with 13 bases between them. Germline V gene lookup returns CDR1 SGHRS and CDR2 YFSETQ. The CDR3 sequence is 15 residues long.

This chain links TRBV30 with TRBJ2-5, with unresolved D. Germline CDR1 and CDR2: GTSNPN and SVGIG (reference sequence). V lost 4 bases, J lost 2 bases, and 8 bases lay in between. This CDR3 region has 12 residues. CDR3 sequence: CAWTIGQETQYF. As DNA, the CDR3 is TGTGCCTGGACTATAGGTCAAGAGACCCAGTACTTC. The full variable domain, completed using reference TRBV30 and TRBJ2-5, is SQTIHQWPATLVQPVGSPLSLECTVEGTSNPNLYWYRQAAGRGLQLLFYSVGIGQISSEVPQNLSASRPQDRQFILSSKKLLLSDSGFYLCAWTIGQETQYFGPGTRLLVL.

The chain is built from TRBV6-1 and TRBJ1-6; D is uncertain. Trimming pared 2 bases from V and 14 bases from J, leaving 10 bases between. Germline V gene data show CDR1 as MNHNS and CDR2 as SASEGT. The CDR3 consists of 12 residues. The CDR3 is CASSELPSALHF. The CDR3 DNA reads TGTGCCAGCAGTGAACTGCCCAGCGCCCTCCACTTT.

The sample holds a few counts of this clone. The chain links TRBV27 to TRBJ1-5, with D unresolved. This CDR3 contains 16 residues. Trimming pared 1 base from V and 0 bases from J, leaving 10 bases between. CDR1 and CDR2 (germline): MNHEY, SMNVEV (reference sequence). The CDR3 bases are TGTGCCAGCAGTTTATGGGGAGCAGGTAGCAATCAGCCCCAGCATTTT. Encoded protein: CASSLWGAGSNQPQHF.

The rearrangement joins TRBV7-6 to TRBJ2-3; D is unresolved. The germline gives CDR1 SGHVS, CDR2 FNYEAQ. V lost 2 bases and J lost 0, with 9 bases in between. The CDR3 has 15 residues. The CDR3 loop reads CASSLRADSTDTQYF. The CDR3, as DNA: TGTGCCAGCAGCTTACGAGCAGACAGCACAGATACGCAGTATTTT.

The genes are TRBV6-1 and TRBJ1-5; D call uncertain. The germline V and J ends were trimmed by 7 bases and 1 base, with 2 bases remaining between them. The CDR3 extends over 11 amino acids. In germline, CDR1 is MNHNS, CDR2 SASEGT. The CDR3 coding sequence is TGTGCCAGCAAGAGCAATCAGCCCCAGCATTTT. As protein: CASKSNQPQHF.

The gene calls are TRBV14 and TRBJ2-2, with D perhaps matching TRBD1 (5 bases). Looked up from germline, CDR1 is SGHDN and CDR2 is FVKESK. With 3 bases removed from V and 6 bases from J, the gap between germline ends came to 11 bases. This CDR3 has 14 residues. The CDR3 DNA sequence: TGTGCCAGCAGCCAGGCAGGGTTACCCGGGGAGCTGTTTTTT. Its translation: CASSQAGLPGELFF. Drawing the rest from reference TRBV14 and TRBJ2-2, the complete variable domain is EAGVTQFPSHSVIEKGQTVTLRCDPISGHDNLYWYRRVMGKEIKFLLHFVKESKQDESGMPNNRFLAERTGGTYSTLKVQPAELEDSGVYFCASSQAGLPGELFFGEGSRLTVL.

V usage is TRBV5-1 and J usage is TRBJ1-1, with 10 bases lining up with TRBD1. V shed 3 bases and J 9 bases; nucleotides not matched to a gene: 11. The CDR3 is made up of 15 amino acids. CDR1 is SGHRS, CDR2 YFSETQ, per germline. This CDR3 is CASSSTGTGDAQAFF. The DNA of the CDR3 is TGCGCCAGCAGCTCAACCGGGACAGGGGATGCTCAAGCTTTCTTT.

This clone was found a few times. The rearrangement joins TRBV4-2 to TRBJ2-1; 7 bases fit TRBD2. Germline V gene data show CDR1 as LGHNA and CDR2 as YNFKEQ. This CDR3 has 14 amino acids. The V segment lost 1 base and the J segment 7 bases; nucleotides outside the gene matches: 4. The chain's CDR3 is CASSQVGLVNEQFF. CDR3 DNA: TGTGCCAGCAGCCAAGTCGGACTAGTGAATGAGCAGTTCTTC.

This clone was detected only a few times. In DNA form, the CDR3 reads TGTGCCATCAGTAAAGACAGGGGGCTTGGGGCCAACGTCCTGACTTTC. Encoded protein: CAISKDRGLGANVLTF. This chain uses TRBV10-3 with TRBJ2-6; 10 bases fit TRBD1. There are 16 residues in the CDR3. The germline V gene encodes CDR1 ENHRY and CDR2 SYGVKD. Trimming took 5 bases from V and 3 from J; bases not matched to a gene: 4.

In nucleotides, the CDR3 is TGTGCCAGCAGTTATTCACTAGCGGGGGGCGGCAATGAGCAGTTCTTC. Amino acids: CASSYSLAGGGNEQFF. The chain carries TRBV6-5 and TRBJ2-1; 12 bases align to TRBD2. The length of the CDR3 is 16 residues. Germline CDR1 MNHEY, CDR2 SVGAGI. The V segment lost 3 bases and the J segment 6 bases; nucleotides outside the gene matches: 6.

CDR3 in amino acids: CASSPLQDFNEQFF. For the CDR3, the DNA is TGTGCCAGCAGCCCCTTACAGGATTTCAATGAGCAGTTCTTC. The chain recombines TRBV14 with TRBJ2-1, with D possibly being TRBD1 (5 bases). CDR1 is SGHDN, CDR2 FVKESK, per germline. The V and J ends lost 4 bases and 6 bases respectively, with 13 bases between them. This CDR3 has 14 residues.

The chain is built from TRBV7-9 and TRBJ2-7, with TRBD2 matching over 8 bases. V lost 5 bases and J lost 0; bases outside the gene matches: 6. The CDR3 has 15 residues. The germline CDR1 and CDR2 sequences are SEHNR and FQNEAQ (reference sequence). In DNA form, the CDR3 reads TGTGCCAGCAGCCCTAGCGGGCCGAGCTCCTACGAGCAGTACTTC. It is translated as CASSPSGPSSYEQYF.

With respect to this clone: A much more abundant neighbour one base away suggests this may be a read error. The chain is built from TRBV14 and TRBJ2-5; no firm D call. V was pared by 5 bases and J by 1 base, with 2 bases between. The CDR3 length is 11 residues. In germline, CDR1 is SGHDN, CDR2 FVKESK. This chain's CDR3 is CASSSQETQYF. DNA of the CDR3: TGTGCCAGCAGCTCCCAAGAGACCCAGTACTTC.

The chain employs TRBV6-5 and TRBJ1-2; tentatively, D is TRBD1 (5 bases). The CDR3 spans 15 residues. The V gene's germline CDR1 is MNHEY and CDR2 SVGAGI. V gave up 0 bases and J gave up 8 bases, with 16 bases separating them. DNA of the CDR3: TGTGCCAGCAGTTACTCTCTATCAGGGATTCAAGGCTACACCTTC. It is translated as CASSYSLSGIQGYTF.

J is TRBJ1-1 and V is TRBV30, with a weak D call TRBD1 (5 bases). Germline assignment: CDR1 GTSNPN and CDR2 SVGIG (reference sequence). This CDR3 comprises 12 residues. V was pared by 5 bases and J by 7 bases, with 14 bases between. Written as DNA, the CDR3 is TGTGCCTGGGGGGGATACATCGGTGAAGCTTTCTTT. This sequence encodes CAWGGYIGEAFF. Filled out from reference TRBV30 and TRBJ1-1, the complete variable domain reads SQTIHQWPATLVQPVGSPLSLECTVEGTSNPNLYWYRQAAGRGLQLLFYSVGIGQISSEVPQNLSASRPQDRQFILSSKKLLLSDSGFYLCAWGGYIGEAFFGQGTRLTVV.

To note about this clone: One end of the junction does not line up with germline, which may come from a read error. V and J are TRBV25-1 and TRBJ1-6; TRBD1 matches 7 bases. CDR3 length equals 14 residues. Germline-derived CDR1 and CDR2 are MGHDK and SYGVNS. The CDR3 DNA sequence: TGTGCCAGCAATATACAGGGGATTAATCCACCCCTCCACTTT. It encodes CASNIQGINPPLHF.

The J gene is TRBJ1-1, the V gene TRBV10-3; the match to TRBD1 covers 8 bases. The J segment lost 0 bases and the V segment lost 7 bases, leaving 7 bases of the junction unmatched. Germline CDR1 and CDR2: ENHRY and SYGVKD. This CDR3 spans 15 amino acids. CDR3 sequence reads: CAINRQGPLNTEAFF. The DNA for the CDR3 is TGTGCCATCAATCGACAGGGGCCTTTGAACACTGAAGCTTTCTTT.

The chain joins TRBV18 to TRBJ2-7, with 9 bases matching TRBD1. The ends lost 3 bases at V and 0 bases at J; junction bases unmatched: 6. The CDR3 has 16 amino acids. Germline CDR1 reads KGHSH; CDR2 reads LQKENI. The CDR3 here is CASSPSGTGSSYEQYF. CDR3 in DNA: TGTGCCAGCTCACCTTCCGGGACAGGGAGCTCCTACGAGCAGTACTTC. The full variable domain, in which reference TRBV18 and TRBJ2-7 provide the parts outside the CDR3, is NAGVMQNPRHLVRRRGQEARLRCSPMKGHSHVYWYRQLPEEGLKFMVYLQKENIIDESGMPKERFSAEFPKEGPSILRIQQVVRGDSAAYFCASSPSGTGSSYEQYFGPGTRLTVT.

The rearrangement uses TRBV1 and TRBJ2-7; the D call in the table, TRBD2, was not verified against the DNA. TRBV1 is assigned pseudogene status. The CDR3 is 12 residues long. CDR3 sequence reads: CTSSQAGNEQYF. CDR3 nucleotide sequence: TGCACCAGCAGCCAAGCGGGGAACGAGCAGTACTTC.

This clone turned up a few times. The genes are TRBV6-1 and TRBJ2-1, with D perhaps matching TRBD2 (6 bases). Germline CDR1 MNHNS, CDR2 SASEGT. Trimming cost V 4 bases and J 15 bases, with 13 bases left between them. The CDR3 spans 11 residues. The CDR3 is CASSAGTLGFF. The CDR3 coding sequence is TGTGCCAGCAGTGCCGGGACTTTAGGGTTCTTC.

The gene calls are TRBV20-1 and TRBJ1-2; possibly TRBD1 for D (5 bases). The CDR3 runs 10 residues. V lost 6 bases to trimming and J lost 8 bases, with 10 bases between them. Germline V gene lookup returns CDR1 DFQATT and CDR2 SNEGSKA (reference sequence). The CDR3 loop reads CSAPRAGYTF. CDR3 coding DNA: TGCAGTGCCCCCAGGGCCGGCTACACCTTC.

The chain combines TRBV5-1 with TRBJ2-2; 10 bases match TRBD2. CDR3 length: 16 residues. With 0 bases clipped from V and 6 bases from J, the junction kept 5 bases outside the gene matches. The germline V gene has CDR1 SGHRS and CDR2 YFSETQ. The CDR3 is CASSLDALAGAGELFF. The CDR3 DNA is TGCGCCAGCAGCTTGGATGCGCTAGCGGGGGCCGGGGAGCTGTTTTTT.

J is TRBJ1-1 and V is TRBV18; no clear D. CDR1 is KGHSH and CDR2 is LQKENI in the germline V gene. The CDR3 is 14 amino acids. The V and J ends lost 3 bases and 7 bases respectively, with 15 bases between them. The CDR3: CASSPDGARNEAFF. DNA for the CDR3: TGTGCCAGCTCACCTGATGGAGCCAGAAATGAAGCTTTCTTT.

The CDR3 reads CASSLKGTGGTSVEQYF. Written as DNA, the CDR3 is TGTGCCAGCAGCTTAAAGGGGACAGGGGGTACGTCGGTAGAGCAGTACTTC. The chain couples TRBV7-9 to TRBJ2-7; TRBD1 matches at 11 bases. The CDR3 consists of 17 residues. V shed 2 bases, J shed 7 bases, and the junction held 13 bases outside the gene matches. Germline CDR1 and CDR2: SEHNR and FQNEAQ (reference sequence).

The CDR3 region is CASSFTQGLTSSYEQYF. DNA for the CDR3: TGTGCCAGCAGCTTCACTCAAGGACTCACGAGCTCCTACGAGCAGTACTTC. The chain recombines TRBV7-2 with TRBJ2-7; D may be TRBD2 (5 bases). The CDR3 spans 17 residues. Germline V lookup: CDR1 SGHTA, CDR2 FQGNSA. V shed 3 bases and J shed 0 bases, with 18 bases lying between them. Based on the CDR3 plus reference TRBV7-2 and TRBJ2-7, the full variable domain is GAGVSQSPSNKVTEKGKDVELRCDPISGHTALYWYRQSLGQGLEFLIYFQGNSAPDKSGLPSDRFSAERTGGSVSTLTIQRTQQEDSAVYLCASSFTQGLTSSYEQYFGPGTRLTVT.

This clone was seen only a few times. V is TRBV15 and J is TRBJ2-1; the match to TRBD2 covers 8 bases. Germline V gene lookup returns CDR1 LNHNV and CDR2 YYDKDF (reference sequence). The CDR3 length is 17 residues. The trim removed 3 bases at V and 0 bases at J, leaving 7 bases unmatched. As DNA, the CDR3 is TGTGCCACCAGCAGGGGGGAGCGGGGGAGCTCCTACAATGAGCAGTTCTTC. Translating it yields CATSRGERGSSYNEQFF. The complete variable domain, with remaining parts taken from reference TRBV15 and TRBJ2-1, reads DAMVIQNPRYQVTQFGKPVTLSCSQTLNHNVMYWYQQKSSQAPKLLFHYYDKDFNNEADTPDNFQSRRPNTSFCFLDIRSPGLGDTAMYLCATSRGERGSSYNEQFFGPGTRLTVL.

V is TRBV2 and J is TRBJ1-5; 10 bases are a match to TRBD1. The CDR3 totals 18 residues. The V and J ends lost 4 bases and 0 bases, in that order; junction bases with no gene match: 9. Germline-derived CDR1 and CDR2 are SNHLY and FYNNEI. The CDR3 coding sequence is TGTGCCAGCAGTGTCCCGGACAGGGGGGGATATAGCAATCAGCCCCAGCATTTT. Protein sequence: CASSVPDRGGYSNQPQHF.